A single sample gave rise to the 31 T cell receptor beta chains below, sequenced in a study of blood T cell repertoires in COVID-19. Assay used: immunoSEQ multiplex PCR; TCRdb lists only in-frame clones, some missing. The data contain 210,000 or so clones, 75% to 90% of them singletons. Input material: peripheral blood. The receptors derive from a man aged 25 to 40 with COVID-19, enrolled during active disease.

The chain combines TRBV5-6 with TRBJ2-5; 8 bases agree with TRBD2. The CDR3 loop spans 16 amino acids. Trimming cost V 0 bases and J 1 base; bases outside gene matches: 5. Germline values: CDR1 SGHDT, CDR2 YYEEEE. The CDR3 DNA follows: TGTGCCAGCAGCTTGGATGAGGGACTAGTCCAAGAGACCCAGTACTTC. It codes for CASSLDEGLVQETQYF.

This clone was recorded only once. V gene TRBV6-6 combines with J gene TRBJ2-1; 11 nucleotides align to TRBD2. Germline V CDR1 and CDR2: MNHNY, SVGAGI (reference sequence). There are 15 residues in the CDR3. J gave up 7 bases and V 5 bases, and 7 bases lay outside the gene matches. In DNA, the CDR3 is TGTGCCAGCAGTACCGCACTAGCGGGAGTAAATGAGCAGTTCTTC. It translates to CASSTALAGVNEQFF.

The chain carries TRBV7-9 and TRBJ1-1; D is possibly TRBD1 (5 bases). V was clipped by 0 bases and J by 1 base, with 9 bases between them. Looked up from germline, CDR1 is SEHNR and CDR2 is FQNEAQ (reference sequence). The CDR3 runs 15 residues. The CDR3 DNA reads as TGTGCCAGCAGCTTAGCCACAGGAAGGAACACTGAAGCTTTCTTT. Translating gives CASSLATGRNTEAFF.

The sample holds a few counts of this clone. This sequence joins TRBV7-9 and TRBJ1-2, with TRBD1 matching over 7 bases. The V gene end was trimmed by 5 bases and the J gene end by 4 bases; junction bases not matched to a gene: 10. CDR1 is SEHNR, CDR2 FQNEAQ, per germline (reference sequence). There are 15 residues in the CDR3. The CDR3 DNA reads TGTGCCAGCAGCGCGGGGCTGGGGACAGCCTATGGCTACACCTTC. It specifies CASSAGLGTAYGYTF. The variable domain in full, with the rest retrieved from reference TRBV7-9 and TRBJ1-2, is DTGVSQNPRHKITKRGQNVTFRCDPISEHNRLYWYRQTLGQGPEFLTYFQNEAQLEKSRLLSDRFSAERPKGSFSTLEIQRTEQGDSAMYLCASSAGLGTAYGYTFGSGTRLTVV.

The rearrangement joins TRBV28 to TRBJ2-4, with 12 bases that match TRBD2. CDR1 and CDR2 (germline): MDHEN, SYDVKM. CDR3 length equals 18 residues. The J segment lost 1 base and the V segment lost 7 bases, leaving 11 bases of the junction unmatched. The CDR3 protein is CASTTGLAGLFAKNIQYF. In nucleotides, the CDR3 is TGTGCCAGCACCACAGGACTAGCGGGACTTTTTGCCAAAAACATTCAGTACTTC.

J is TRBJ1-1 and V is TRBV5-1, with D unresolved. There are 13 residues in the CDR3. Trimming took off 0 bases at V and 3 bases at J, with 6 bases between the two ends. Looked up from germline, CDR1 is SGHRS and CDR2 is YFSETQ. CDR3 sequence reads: CASSLGRDTEAFF. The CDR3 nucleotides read TGCGCCAGCAGCTTGGGCCGGGACACTGAAGCTTTCTTT.

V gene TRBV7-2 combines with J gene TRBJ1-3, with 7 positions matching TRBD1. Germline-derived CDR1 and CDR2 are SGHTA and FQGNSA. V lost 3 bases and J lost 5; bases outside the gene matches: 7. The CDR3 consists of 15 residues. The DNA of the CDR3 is TGTGCCAGCAGCTTTTTACAGGGGATAAGAAACACCATATATTTT. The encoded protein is CASSFLQGIRNTIYF.

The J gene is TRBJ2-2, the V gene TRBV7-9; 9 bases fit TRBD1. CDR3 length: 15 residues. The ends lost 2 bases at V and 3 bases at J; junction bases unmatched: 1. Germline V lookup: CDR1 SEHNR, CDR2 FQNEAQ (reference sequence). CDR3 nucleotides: TGTGCCAGCAGCTTACGACAGGGGGACACCGGGGAGCTGTTTTTT. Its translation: CASSLRQGDTGELFF.

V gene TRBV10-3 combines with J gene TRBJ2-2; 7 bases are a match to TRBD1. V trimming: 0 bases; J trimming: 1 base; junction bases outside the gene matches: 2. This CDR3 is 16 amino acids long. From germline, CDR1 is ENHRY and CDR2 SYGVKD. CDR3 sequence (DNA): TGTGCCATCAGTGAGTCGAGGGGGCAGAACACCGGGGAGCTGTTTTTT. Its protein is CAISESRGQNTGELFF.

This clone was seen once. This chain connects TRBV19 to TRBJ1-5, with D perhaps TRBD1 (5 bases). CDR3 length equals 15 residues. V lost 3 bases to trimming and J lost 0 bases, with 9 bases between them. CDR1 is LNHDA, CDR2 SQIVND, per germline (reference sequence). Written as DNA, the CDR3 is TGTGCCAGTAGTATCGCAGGGTATAGCAATCAGCCCCAGCATTTT. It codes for CASSIAGYSNQPQHF.

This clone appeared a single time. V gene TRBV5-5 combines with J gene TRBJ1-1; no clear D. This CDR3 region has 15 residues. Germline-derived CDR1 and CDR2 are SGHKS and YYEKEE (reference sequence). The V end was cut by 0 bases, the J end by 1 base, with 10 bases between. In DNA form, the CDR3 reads TGTGCCAGCAGCTTGGCCCCACAGCAGAACACTGAAGCTTTCTTT. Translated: CASSLAPQQNTEAFF.

The CDR3 region is CASSLGGQDYGYTF. CDR3 DNA sequence: TGCGCCAGCAGCTTGGGTGGGCAGGACTATGGCTACACCTTC. The gene calls are TRBV5-1 and TRBJ1-2; D is undetermined. The ends were cut back, 0 bases at V and 3 bases at J, with 9 bases in the middle. The CDR3 spans 14 residues. Germline lookup yields CDR1 SGHRS and CDR2 YFSETQ.

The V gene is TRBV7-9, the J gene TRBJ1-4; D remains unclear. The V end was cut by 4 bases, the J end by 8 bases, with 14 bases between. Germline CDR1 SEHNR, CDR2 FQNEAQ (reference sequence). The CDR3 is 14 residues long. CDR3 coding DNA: TGTGCCAGCAGCTCGCCAGGCTCGGCCGAAAAACTGTTTTTT. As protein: CASSSPGSAEKLFF.

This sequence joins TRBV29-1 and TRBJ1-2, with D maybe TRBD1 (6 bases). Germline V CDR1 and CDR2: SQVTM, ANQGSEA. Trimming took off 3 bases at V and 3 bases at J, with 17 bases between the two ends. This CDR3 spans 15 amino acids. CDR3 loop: CSVEGASLGHYGYTF. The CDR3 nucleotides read TGCAGCGTTGAGGGGGCGTCCCTTGGGCACTATGGCTACACCTTC.

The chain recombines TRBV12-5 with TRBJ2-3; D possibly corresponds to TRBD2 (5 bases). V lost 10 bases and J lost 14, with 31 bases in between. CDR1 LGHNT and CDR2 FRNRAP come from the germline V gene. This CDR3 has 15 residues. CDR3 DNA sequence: TGTGCTACCAAGAAGGACTCCGACTTCTTTAAGGACTTGTATTTT. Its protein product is CATKKDSDFFKDLYF.

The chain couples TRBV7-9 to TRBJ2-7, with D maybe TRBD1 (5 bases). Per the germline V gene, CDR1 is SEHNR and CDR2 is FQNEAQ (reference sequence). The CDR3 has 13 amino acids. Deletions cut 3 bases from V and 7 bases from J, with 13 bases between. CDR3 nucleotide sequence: TGTGCCAGCAGCTTCTCAGAGACAGTAGAGCAGTACTTC. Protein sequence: CASSFSETVEQYF. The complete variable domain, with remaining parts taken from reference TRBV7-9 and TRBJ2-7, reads DTGVSQNPRHKITKRGQNVTFRCDPISEHNRLYWYRQTLGQGPEFLTYFQNEAQLEKSRLLSDRFSAERPKGSFSTLEIQRTEQGDSAMYLCASSFSETVEQYFGPGTRLTVT.

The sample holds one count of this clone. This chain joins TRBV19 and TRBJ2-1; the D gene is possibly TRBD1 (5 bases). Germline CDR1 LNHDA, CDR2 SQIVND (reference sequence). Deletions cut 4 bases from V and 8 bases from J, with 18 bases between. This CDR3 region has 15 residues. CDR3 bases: TGTGCCAGTAGTACAGGGTACAGCAACATCGATGAGCAGTTCTTC. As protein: CASSTGYSNIDEQFF.

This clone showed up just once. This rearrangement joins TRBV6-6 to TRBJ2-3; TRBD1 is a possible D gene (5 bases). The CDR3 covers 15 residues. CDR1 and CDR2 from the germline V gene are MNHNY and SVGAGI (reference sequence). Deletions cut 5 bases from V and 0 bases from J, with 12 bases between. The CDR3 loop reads CASSERTRSTDTQYF. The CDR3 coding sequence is TGTGCCAGCAGTGAGAGGACACGTAGCACAGATACGCAGTATTTT.

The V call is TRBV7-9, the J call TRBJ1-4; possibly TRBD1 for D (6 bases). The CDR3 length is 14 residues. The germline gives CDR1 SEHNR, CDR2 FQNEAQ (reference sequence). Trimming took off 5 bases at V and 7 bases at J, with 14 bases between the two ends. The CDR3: CASSLPGASEKLFF. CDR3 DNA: TGTGCCAGCAGCCTTCCAGGGGCCAGTGAAAAACTGTTTTTT.

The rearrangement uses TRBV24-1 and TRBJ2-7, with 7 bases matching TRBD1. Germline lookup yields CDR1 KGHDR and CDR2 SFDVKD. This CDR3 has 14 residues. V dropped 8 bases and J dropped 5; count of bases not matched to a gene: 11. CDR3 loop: CATIGRGIEDEQYF. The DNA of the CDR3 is TGTGCCACCATAGGCAGGGGGATTGAGGACGAGCAGTACTTC.

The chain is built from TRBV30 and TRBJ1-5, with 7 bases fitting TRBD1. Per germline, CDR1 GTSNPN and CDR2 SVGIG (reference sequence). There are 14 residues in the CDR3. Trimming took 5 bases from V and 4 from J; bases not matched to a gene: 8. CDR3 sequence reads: CAWATGSGNQPQHF. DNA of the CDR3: TGTGCCTGGGCGACAGGGTCGGGAAATCAGCCCCAGCATTTT. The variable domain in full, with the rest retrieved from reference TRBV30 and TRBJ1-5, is SQTIHQWPATLVQPVGSPLSLECTVEGTSNPNLYWYRQAAGRGLQLLFYSVGIGQISSEVPQNLSASRPQDRQFILSSKKLLLSDSGFYLCAWATGSGNQPQHFGDGTRLSIL.

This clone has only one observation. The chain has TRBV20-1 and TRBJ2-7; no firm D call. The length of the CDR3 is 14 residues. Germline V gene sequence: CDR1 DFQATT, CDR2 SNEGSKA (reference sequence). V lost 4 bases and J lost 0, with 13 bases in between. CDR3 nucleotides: TGCAGTGCTACTGATACTTTGAGCTCCTACGAGCAGTACTTC. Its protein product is CSATDTLSSYEQYF.

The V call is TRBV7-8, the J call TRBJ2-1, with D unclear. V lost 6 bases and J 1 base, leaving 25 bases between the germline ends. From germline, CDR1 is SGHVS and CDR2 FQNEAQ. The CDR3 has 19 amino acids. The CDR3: CASRLSASPLLGSYNEQFF. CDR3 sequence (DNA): TGTGCCAGCAGGCTGTCAGCAAGTCCACTACTTGGTTCCTACAATGAGCAGTTCTTC.

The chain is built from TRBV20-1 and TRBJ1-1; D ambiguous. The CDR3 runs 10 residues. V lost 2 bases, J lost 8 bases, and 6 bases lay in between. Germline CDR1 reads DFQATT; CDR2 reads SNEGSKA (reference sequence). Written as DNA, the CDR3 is TGCAGTGCTAGAAGTGAGGAAGCTTTCTTT. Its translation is CSARSEEAFF.

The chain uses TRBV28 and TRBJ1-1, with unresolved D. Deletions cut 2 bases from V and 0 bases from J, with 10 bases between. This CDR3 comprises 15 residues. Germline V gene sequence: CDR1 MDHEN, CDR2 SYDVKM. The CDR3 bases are TGTGCCAGCAGTTTAGGGCAGGCTATGAACACTGAAGCTTTCTTT. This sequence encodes CASSLGQAMNTEAFF.

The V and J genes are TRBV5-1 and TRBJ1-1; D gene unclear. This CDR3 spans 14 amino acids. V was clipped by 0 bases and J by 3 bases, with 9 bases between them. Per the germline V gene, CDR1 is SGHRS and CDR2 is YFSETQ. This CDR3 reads CASSLDGRYTEAFF. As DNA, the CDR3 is TGCGCCAGCAGCTTGGATGGCAGATACACTGAAGCTTTCTTT.

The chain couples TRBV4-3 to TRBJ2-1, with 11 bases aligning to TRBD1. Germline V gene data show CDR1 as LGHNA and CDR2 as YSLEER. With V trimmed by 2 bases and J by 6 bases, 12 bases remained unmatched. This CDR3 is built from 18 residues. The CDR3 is CASSQNPLPGQGANEQFF. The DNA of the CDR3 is TGCGCCAGCAGCCAAAATCCACTACCTGGACAGGGGGCCAATGAGCAGTTCTTC.

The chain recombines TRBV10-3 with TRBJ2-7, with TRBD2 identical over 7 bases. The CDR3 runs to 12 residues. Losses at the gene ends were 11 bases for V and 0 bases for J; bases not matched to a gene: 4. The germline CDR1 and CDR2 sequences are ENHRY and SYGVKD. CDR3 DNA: TGTGCCGTTCGGGACTACTCCTACGAGCAGTACTTC. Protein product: CAVRDYSYEQYF.

CDR3 in amino acids: CASSPGTQGNTIYF. As DNA, the CDR3 is TGTGCCAGCTCACCAGGGACACAGGGGAACACCATATATTTT. The chain couples TRBV18 to TRBJ1-3; TRBD1 agrees at 7 bases. Germline loops: CDR1 KGHSH, CDR2 LQKENI. V dropped 2 bases and J dropped 7; count of bases not matched to a gene: 5. The CDR3 extends over 14 amino acids. Variable domain in full (rest from reference TRBV18 and TRBJ1-3): NAGVMQNPRHLVRRRGQEARLRCSPMKGHSHVYWYRQLPEEGLKFMVYLQKENIIDESGMPKERFSAEFPKEGPSILRIQQVVRGDSAAYFCASSPGTQGNTIYFGEGSWLTVV.

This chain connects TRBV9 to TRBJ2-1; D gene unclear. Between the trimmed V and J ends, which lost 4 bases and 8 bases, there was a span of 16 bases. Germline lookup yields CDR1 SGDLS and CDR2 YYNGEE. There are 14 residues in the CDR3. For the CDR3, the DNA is TGTGCCAGCAGCCCCCTCTTATCTTCGTATGAGCAGTTCTTC. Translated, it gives CASSPLLSSYEQFF. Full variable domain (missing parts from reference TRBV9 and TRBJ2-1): DSGVTQTPKHLITATGQRVTLRCSPRSGDLSVYWYQQSLDQGLQFLIQYYNGEERAKGNILERFSAQQFPDLHSELNLSSLELGDSALYFCASSPLLSSYEQFFGPGTRLTVL.

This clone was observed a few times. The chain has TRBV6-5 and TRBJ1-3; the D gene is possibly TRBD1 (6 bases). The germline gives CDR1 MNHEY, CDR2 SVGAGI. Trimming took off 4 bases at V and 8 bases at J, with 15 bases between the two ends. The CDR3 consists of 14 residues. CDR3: CASSFTPTGYTIYF. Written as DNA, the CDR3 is TGTGCCAGCAGTTTCACCCCCACAGGGTACACCATATATTTT.